What follows describes a single T cell receptor (beta chain). The antigen is not known. The repertoire was sequenced with immunoSEQ multiplex PCR; TCRdb's copy has only in-frame clones and lacks some. The sample gives approximately 110,000 clones, around 71% of which show up once; approximately 25% is in the top ten. This entry belongs to a study of shared clonotypes between healthy human individuals. Broader study findings: What rarefaction showed was incomplete sorted-subset sequencing despite large depth. An anticipated effect of sequencing depth on clonotype sharing among donors was recognized.

CDR3 size: 14 residues. Trimming left V 3 bases short and J 3 bases short, with 9 bases between. Germline V gives CDR1 SEHNR, CDR2 FQNEAQ (reference sequence). Sample: memory CD8+ T cells sorted from blood. Subset noted: CD45RO+ cells pooled with CCR7-negative TemRA cells. The V and J genes are TRBV7-9 and TRBJ2-1, with D unresolved. The TCR was taken from a woman in her thirties in good health. CDR3 sequence reads: CASSLRDRYNEQFF. The CDR3 nucleotides are TGTGCCAGCAGCTTGCGTGACCGCTACAATGAGCAGTTCTTC.